This T cell receptor beta chain emerged from a study of sequential checkpoint blockade in melanoma (dated by TCRdb to 2018 to 2020). For context, the study as a whole: Using 1:1 randomization, the trial assigned patients either to first-line nivolumab followed by ipilimumab (arm A) or to ipilimumab followed by nivolumab (arm B). DNA from roughly 92 pretreatment melanoma tumor samples was subjected to TCRbeta immunosequencing. Approximately 23 patients had matched tumor biopsies taken before treatment and at week 13, after single-agent nivolumab (arm A) or ipilimumab (arm B). Maintenance nivolumab was given following each of the two trial sequences. Roughly four fifths of the matched pre- and post-treatment tumor biopsy pairs came from the same lesion. Beyond this particular receptor, the publication reports: Clinical benefit was about 30 times more likely to be achieved by patients whose tumor T-cell fraction and clonality increased by week 13. The response-prediction model combining TCR metrics and mutation burden needs validation in larger, independent patient cohorts. Within-arm analyses of tumor T-cell fraction were constrained by small sample sizes and reduced statistical power. In the nivolumab-first arm (arm A), pretreatment tumor TIL clonality was associated with response (P = .04). Tumor T-cell fraction and clonality correlated with PD-L1 staining and CD8+ T-cell counts but not with mutational load.

The sample's treatment or condition, from its label and the paper: randomized to nivolumab then ipilimumab (arm A) or the reverse (arm B). Prior DNA-damaging chemotherapy had not been received by any trial patient. The samples were obtained from melanoma patients enrolled in CheckMate 064, an open-label, randomized phase II trial testing sequential checkpoint blockade. Tumor TCR sequencing used genomic DNA from formalin-fixed paraffin-embedded (FFPE) tissue samples. This clone was counted only a few times. Its antigen is still unknown. Base qualities are not provided; no much larger clone lies one nucleotide away. The germline V gene (reference sequence) provides CDR1 LNHDA and CDR2 SQIVND. The CDR3 contains 14 residues, cysteine and phenylalanine counted. Just the 42-base CDR3 DNA is kept, in frame starting at base 1. Trimming removed 6 bases from V and 4 bases from J, leaving 15 bases between the germline ends.

TCRbeta CDR3 regions were immunosequenced from genomic DNA with the immunoSEQ Assay. Before high-throughput sequencing, the genomic DNA was amplified using bias-controlled multiplex PCR. For the original study's pipeline: To quantify the absolute abundance of each unique TCRbeta CDR3 region, the sequences were collapsed and filtered. Clonality, defined as 1 minus Pielou's evenness, was calculated using only productive rearrangements. To compute tumor T-cell fraction, TCRbeta template counts were normalized to usable DNA, with usable DNA estimated from several housekeeping genes. A previously published method was used to identify clones with significantly greater frequencies in on-treatment samples than in baseline samples. TCRdb holds this immuneACCESS table with in-frame rearrangements only. Some clones are missing; in checked studies, unresolved V genes explain under half, and the rest has no known cause. For V, J and clone size, that table is used; D and trimming come from the DNA. The sample has 12,000 or so clones on record, approximately 27% of them singletons. About 21% of the sample comes from the top ten.

The chain is made from TRBV19 and TRBJ1-1; 6 matching bases give a weak D call of TRBD1. The specimen was tumor tissue (inferred from file names), collected from a patient given nivolumab and ipilimumab in sequence. The sequence derives from a human donor with melanoma. The nucleotide sequence is TGTGCCAGTAGATTCCTCGGGGGGCTCACTGAAGCTTTCTTT. It specifies CASRFLGGLTEAFF.